The rows below give T cell receptor beta chains drawn from one sample of a study of post-analysis software for immune sequencing data. Using its own MiXCR run on the PCR reads, TCRdb lists one record per CDR3 protein. The data contain roughly 400,000 distinct CDR3 sequences, approximately 42% of them singletons. Sequencing was done on a sample of blood. Receptor source: a girl aged 2-9 years with multiple sclerosis. Both conserved end residues are part of each CDR3. The D gene is left open where the match is weak. Clone size is stated in some rows and not others, as once, few, many or a class when expanded.

>TRBJ1-5|-|TRBV10-3|-
TGTGCCATCAGTGAGGGGGAGATCCTGGACCCCCAGCATTTT
CAISEGEILDPQHF
>TRBJ1-6|-|TRBV11-2|-
TGTGCCAGCAGCCCAGACCCAACTAAACCCCTCCACTTT
CASSPDPTKPLHF
>TRBJ2-5|TRBD2|TRBV2|few
TGTGCCAGCAGTGGGACTAGCGGGGTCCAAGAGACCCAGTACTTC
CASSGTSGVQETQYF
>TRBJ1-1|-|TRBV6-5|-
TGTGTCAGCAAGGGACGACAGAACACTGAAGCTTTCTTT
CVSKGRQNTEAFF
>TRBJ2-1|-|TRBV6-5|few
TGTGCCAGCGCGAGCGACTACAATGAGCAGTTCTTC
CASASDYNEQFF
>TRBJ2-7|TRBD2|TRBV12-3/TRBV12-4|few
TGTGCCAGCAGTTCCATAGCGGGAAATAGGTACGAGCAGTACTTC
CASSSIAGNRYEQYF
>TRBJ2-1|-|TRBV12-3/TRBV12-4|-
TGTGCCAGCAGGCCTACTAGCCGCGATGAGCAGTTCTTC
CASRPTSRDEQFF
>TRBJ1-1|-|TRBV5-1|few
TGCGCCAGCAGCTTTGTTTTAGAGAGGAGCACTGAAGCTTTCTTT
CASSFVLERSTEAFF
>TRBJ1-5|-|TRBV6-2/TRBV6-3|-
TGTGCCAGCAGTTACTCCATGGGGGGCCTTGAGCATTTT
CASSYSMGGLEHF
>TRBJ2-4|TRBD1|TRBV29-1|many
TGCAGCGTTGAAGACACTCCGGGACAGGGCATGTTTTTTCAGTACTTC
CSVEDTPGQGMFFQYF
>TRBJ2-1|TRBD2|TRBV5-1|-
TGCGCCAGCAGCTTGGCCTCAGCTAGCGGGAGATACAATGAGCAGTTCTTC
CASSLASASGRYNEQFF
>TRBJ2-7|TRBD1|TRBV15|-
TGTGCCACCAGCAGAGATTTCCCACGACAGGGATTCTACGAGCAGTACTTC
CATSRDFPRQGFYEQYF
>TRBJ2-1|-|TRBV10-3|-
TGTGCCATCAGTGAGGGGAACTTTCATATAGGGGATGAGCAGTTCTTC
CAISEGNFHIGDEQFF
>TRBJ2-3|TRBD1|TRBV20-1|-
TGCAGTGGCACCTCCGGGACAGAAGGCACAGATACGCAGTATTTT
CSGTSGTEGTDTQYF
>TRBJ2-1|-|TRBV10-2|once
TGCGCCAGCAGGACGGAAGACTACAATGAGCAGTTCTTC
CASRTEDYNEQFF
>TRBJ1-2|TRBD1|TRBV6-2/TRBV6-3|few
TGTGCCAGCAGTTACTTGGACAGGGACTATGGCTACACCTTC
CASSYLDRDYGYTF
>TRBJ2-7|-|TRBV7-2|-
TGTGCCAGCAGCTTAGCCGGGACACAACTCTCCTACGAGCAGTACTTC
CASSLAGTQLSYEQYF
>TRBJ2-1|-|TRBV20-1|many
TGCAGTGCTAGACCCGTCTACAATGAGCAGTTCTTC
CSARPVYNEQFF
>TRBJ1-1|-|TRBV7-9|-
TGTGCCAGCAGCCCCGACCCCGGTGGCACTGAAGCTTTCTTT
CASSPDPGGTEAFF
>TRBJ2-3|TRBD2|TRBV7-9|-
TGTGCCAGCAGCTCCCTGAGGGAGCGGGGGGGCACAGATACGCAGTATTTT
CASSSLRERGGTDTQYF
>TRBJ2-3|TRBD2|TRBV7-6|-
TGTGCCGGGGATCCTAGCGGGAGGCGAGACACAGATACGCAGTATTTT
CAGDPSGRRDTDTQYF
>TRBJ2-7|-|TRBV6-1|-
TGTGCCAGCAGGAAGGGCGGGGACTCCTACGAGCAGTACTTC
CASRKGGDSYEQYF
>TRBJ1-4|TRBD1|TRBV5-1|-
TGCGCCAGCACTACAGGGGATAATGAAAAACTGTTTTTT
CASTTGDNEKLFF
>TRBJ1-2|-|TRBV4-3|-
TGCGCCAGCAGCCAAGTCGGGGGTGGTAGAGGCTACACCTTC
CASSQVGGGRGYTF
>TRBJ2-1|TRBD2|TRBV20-1|-
TGCAGTGCCCGGGAGGTAAATGAGCAGTTCTTC
CSAREVNEQFF
>TRBJ1-2|-|TRBV6-5|-
TGTGCCAGCAGTTCCGGCGTTGGTGGCTACACCTTC
CASSSGVGGYTF
>TRBJ1-5|-|TRBV29-1|few
TGCAGCGTTGCTGTAGAGGACATTAATCAGCCCCAGCATTTT
CSVAVEDINQPQHF
>TRBJ2-1|TRBD2|TRBV20-1|-
TGCAGTGCAGGGACTAGCGGGGGTGACAATGAGCAGTTCTTC
CSAGTSGGDNEQFF
>TRBJ1-6|-|TRBV7-6|-
TGTGCCAGCAGCTTAGCGGCGGGGGTAGGTGATTCACCCCCCCACTTT
CASSLAAGVGDSPPHF
>TRBJ1-2|TRBD1|TRBV20-1|few
TGCAGTGCTGTCCTCAGGGGGAGGTTTGTTGGCTACACCTTC
CSAVLRGRFVGYTF
>TRBJ2-7|-|TRBV20-1|once
TGCAGTGCTAGAGTAGGGACCCCAAGCTCCTACGAGCAGTACTTC
CSARVGTPSSYEQYF
>TRBJ2-5|-|TRBV29-1|-
TGCAGCGCCCTCCGCCTGGGCAGTGTAGCGACCCAGTACTTC
CSALRLGSVATQYF